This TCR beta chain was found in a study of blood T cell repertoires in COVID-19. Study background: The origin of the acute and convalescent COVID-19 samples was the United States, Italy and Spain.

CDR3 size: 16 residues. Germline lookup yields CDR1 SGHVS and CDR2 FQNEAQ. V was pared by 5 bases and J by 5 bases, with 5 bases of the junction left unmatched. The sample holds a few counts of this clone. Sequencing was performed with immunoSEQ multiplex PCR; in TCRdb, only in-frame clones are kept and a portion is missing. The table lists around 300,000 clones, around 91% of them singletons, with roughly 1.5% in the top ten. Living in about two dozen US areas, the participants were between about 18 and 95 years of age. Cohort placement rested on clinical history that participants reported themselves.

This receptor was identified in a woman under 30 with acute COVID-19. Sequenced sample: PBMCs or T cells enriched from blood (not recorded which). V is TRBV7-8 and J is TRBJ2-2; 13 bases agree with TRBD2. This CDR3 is CASSTRTSGRTGELFF. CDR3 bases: TGTGCCAGCAGCACCCGGACTAGCGGGAGAACCGGGGAGCTGTTTTTT.